This T cell receptor (beta chain) was recorded in a study of blood T cell repertoires in COVID-19 (dated by TCRdb to the early 2020s). Context from the whole study: Samples covering the acute and convalescent phases of COVID-19 were provided by collaborators in the United States, Italy and Spain. The prospective study material was composed of cDNA or gDNA derived from T cells, B-cell-depleted T cells, or PBMCs. The dataset comprised deeply sampled blood TCRbeta repertoires from subjects exposed to, actively infected with, or recovered from COVID-19. The repertoires were released in a freely available public database meant as a resource for research on the immune response to SARS-CoV-2. The samples were drawn from the first 160 participants of the ongoing ImmuneRACE study and from 1,254 subjects provided by 6 global collaborators. The sample metadata nearly always contained a de-identified subject ID, COVID-19 status, age in years and sex. Where HLA class I and class II types were available, the types were taken from metadata supplied by the sample provider, not from assay-based typing. The study at large found these results: The amount of clinical and demographic metadata varied by source and participant and was provided uncurated.

The immunoSEQ Assay, a bias-controlled multiplex PCR, was used to amplify TCRbeta CDR3 regions from genomic DNA. The original pipeline was this. The number of nucleated cells in each sample was estimated from the amplification of reference gene primers within the assay. To quantify the absolute abundance of each unique TCRbeta CDR3 rearrangement, sequence reads were collapsed and filtered. For each sample, productive Simpson clonality was calculated as the square root of Simpson's diversity index over productive rearrangements. TCRdb provides this immuneACCESS table in a form limited to in-frame rearrangements. Some clones are lacking; in checked studies, under half of them reflect an unresolved V gene, and why the rest are absent is not known. V and J calls and clone size are as listed in that table; D and trimming were resolved from the DNA. The sample data list about 48,000 clones, and roughly 86% of these were observed just once. The ten largest account for 3% to 3.5% of the sample.

As concerns this clone: Its antigen remains undetermined. Base-call qualities are not available, and no considerably larger clone is one nucleotide away.

Participants in the prospective study were aged about 18 to 90 years, lived in under 30 United States geographic areas, and enrolled through a virtual design. In the prospective study, participants were assigned to cohorts based on the clinical history participants reported in a screening survey and a study questionnaire. For ImmuneRACE Cohort 3, a participant was defined as recovered based on two consecutive negative NP/OP PCR tests, clearance by a healthcare professional, or resolution of symptoms. In the prospective study, mobile phlebotomists collected whole blood, serum and a nasopharyngeal or oropharyngeal swab from each participant. Prospective study participants could optionally give additional blood draws and questionnaires over a roughly 2-month period. Blood samples from the prospective study were shipped frozen or at room temperature prior to DNA extraction. V has 5 bases trimmed and J has 2 bases trimmed; junction bases matching no gene number 4. The CDR3 goes from the cysteine to the phenylalanine over 15 residues. Only the CDR3 region is kept as DNA, spanning 45 bases read in frame from base 1. The CDR1 and CDR2 encoded by the germline V gene (reference sequence) are LNHDA and SQIVND.

The V gene is TRBV19 and the J gene is TRBJ2-1, and 9 junction bases match TRBD1. The TCR originated in a woman aged 50 to 60 who had recovered from COVID-19. The sequencing sample was made of PBMCs or T cells enriched from blood (not recorded which). The CDR3 here reads CASSGTGGAYNEQFF. The nucleotide sequence reads TGTGCCAGTAGTGGAACAGGGGGCGCCTACAATGAGCAGTTCTTC.